The 6 T cell receptor beta chains in this list originate from one sample, sequenced in a study of early T cells in non-severe SARS-CoV-2 infection. One entry per CDR3 protein, called by TCRdb with MiXCR from the 5' RACE reads. The data hold some 80,000 distinct CDR3 sequences, with approximately 5% observed a single time. Here the sequenced sample was whole blood, taken at baseline. Receptors originate from an adult who was a healthcare worker with PCR-confirmed SARS-CoV-2 infection or an uninfected control (not recorded which).

This clonotype was counted between two and nine times. The genes are TRBV6-4 and TRBJ2-3, with unresolved D. Germline CDR1 MRHNA, CDR2 SNTAGT. Trimming removed 4 bases from V and 2 bases from J, with 7 bases in between. CDR3 length equals 13 residues. The CDR3 loop reads CASSVVATDTQYF. The CDR3 region has the DNA TGTGCCAGCAGTGTTGTGGCCACAGATACGCAGTATTTT.

This clonotype was recorded at least ten times. The CDR3 reads CASSPRSGTGDYGYTF. CDR3 in DNA: TGTGCCAGCAGCCCGCGGTCCGGGACAGGCGACTATGGCTACACCTTC. The chain is built from TRBV6-1 and TRBJ1-2; 8 bases agree with TRBD1. The CDR3 loop spans 16 amino acids. CDR1 is MNHNS, CDR2 SASEGT, per germline. The trim removed 6 bases at V and 3 bases at J, leaving 12 bases unmatched.

This clonotype was detected only a few times. This chain joins TRBV7-6 and TRBJ2-3, with unresolved D. CDR3 length: 12 amino acids. In germline, CDR1 is SGHVS, CDR2 FNYEAQ. Deletions cut 2 bases from V and 8 bases from J, with 8 bases between. As DNA, the CDR3 is TGTGCCAGCAGCTTAACCCTGGGTACGCAGTATTTT. Protein sequence: CASSLTLGTQYF. Supplemented by reference TRBV7-6 and TRBJ2-3, the full variable domain reads GAGVSQSPRYKVTKRGQDVALRCDPISGHVSLYWYRQALGQGPEFLTYFNYEAQQDKSGLPNDRFSAERPEGSISTLTIQRTEQRDSAMYRCASSLTLGTQYFGPGTRLTVL.

The table lists this clonotype with many counts. V usage is TRBV20-1 and J usage is TRBJ2-2; D is undetermined. This CDR3 region has 14 residues. Trimming stripped 0 bases from V and 4 bases from J, with 9 bases between. Germline values: CDR1 DFQATT, CDR2 SNEGSKA (reference sequence). CDR3 sequence: CSARDQDLTGELFF. The CDR3 DNA is TGCAGTGCTAGAGATCAGGACCTCACCGGGGAGCTGTTTTTT.

J is TRBJ2-3 and V is TRBV5-1; TRBD2 matches at 10 bases. V shed 4 bases, J shed 3 bases, and the junction held 5 bases outside the gene matches. The V gene's germline CDR1 is SGHRS and CDR2 YFSETQ. The CDR3 has 15 amino acids. In DNA form, the CDR3 reads TGCGCCAGCAGCCCGCCGGGACTAGCGACAGATACGCAGTATTTT. Translation: CASSPPGLATDTQYF.

This clonotype was detected many times. V gene TRBV11-2 combines with J gene TRBJ1-2, with 10 bases lining up with TRBD1. Germline V gives CDR1 SGHAT, CDR2 FQNNGV. This CDR3 contains 15 residues. The ends lost 3 bases at V and 4 bases at J; junction bases unmatched: 5. CDR3 sequence: CASSFPGQGSYGYTF. DNA of the CDR3: TGTGCCAGCAGCTTTCCGGGACAGGGGAGCTATGGCTACACCTTC.